A single sample is the source of the 21 T cell receptor beta chains below, sequenced in a study of monozygotic twins with inflammatory bowel disease. TCRdb reprocessed the 5' RACE reads; each CDR3 protein has one entry and no DNA is given. The repertoire shows 300,000 to 450,000 distinct CDR3 sequences; the top ten hold 2% to 3%. The sample was blood. The receptors were gathered from a human donor with ulcerative colitis or Crohn's disease, or a healthy co-twin of an affected twin (not recorded which).

The gene calls are TRBV29-1 and TRBJ1-2; TCRdb picks TRBD1, but there is no DNA to check that call. The CDR3 is 12 amino acids. CDR1 is SQVTM, CDR2 ANQGSEA, per germline. The CDR3 here is CSVTGVDYGYTF. The full variable domain, its missing parts supplied by reference TRBV29-1 and TRBJ1-2, is SAVISQKPSRDICQRGTSLTIQCQVDSQVTMMFWYRQQPGQSLTLIATANQGSEATYESGFVIDKFPISRPNLTFSTLTVSNMSPEDSSIYLCSVTGVDYGYTFGSGTRLTVV.

The chain has TRBV9 and TRBJ1-6. The germline V gene has CDR1 SGDLS and CDR2 YYNGEE. The CDR3 sequence is 14 residues long. The CDR3 region is CASSAEVTNSPLHF. Combining the CDR3 with reference TRBV9 and TRBJ1-6 gives the whole variable domain DSGVTQTPKHLITATGQRVTLRCSPRSGDLSVYWYQQSLDQGLQFLIQYYNGEERAKGNILERFSAQQFPDLHSELNLSSLELGDSALYFCASSAEVTNSPLHFGNGTRLTVT.

V and J are TRBV20-1 and TRBJ1-1; TCRdb lists TRBD1, though no DNA is available to test this call. The CDR3 totals 13 residues. From germline, CDR1 is DFQATT and CDR2 SNEGSKA (reference sequence). CDR3 in amino acids: CSAPRTPNTEAFF.

The chain combines TRBV28 with TRBJ2-1; TCRdb names TRBD1, which stays unverified in the absence of DNA. CDR1 is MDHEN, CDR2 SYDVKM, per germline. The CDR3 covers 16 residues. The CDR3 loop reads CASSLRSGTVNNEQFF. The complete variable domain, with remaining parts taken from reference TRBV28 and TRBJ2-1, reads DVKVTQSSRYLVKRTGEKVFLECVQDMDHENMFWYRQDPGLGLRLIYFSYDVKMKEKGDIPEGYSVSREKKERFSLILESASTNQTSMYLCASSLRSGTVNNEQFFGPGTRLTVL.

This chain uses TRBV6-2 or TRBV6-3 with TRBJ2-1; the D gene TCRdb calls, TRBD1, cannot be checked with no DNA. Germline CDR1 reads MNHEY; CDR2 reads SVGEGT. This CDR3 is 18 amino acids long. The CDR3 sequence: CASSYITGTLSSYNEQFF.

The chain employs TRBV20-1 and TRBJ2-5; TCRdb's D gene call, TRBD1, goes unchecked for lack of DNA. This CDR3 is 13 amino acids long. The germline V gene encodes CDR1 DFQATT and CDR2 SNEGSKA (reference sequence). CDR3 sequence: CSADSGSGWTQYF.

The CDR3 loop is CASSLSLGSPAETQYF. The rearrangement joins TRBV18 to TRBJ2-5; TCRdb selects TRBD2, and the lack of DNA leaves this call unchecked. Germline CDR1 KGHSH, CDR2 LQKENI. CDR3 length: 16 amino acids. The full variable domain, completed using reference TRBV18 and TRBJ2-5, is NAGVMQNPRHLVRRRGQEARLRCSPMKGHSHVYWYRQLPEEGLKFMVYLQKENIIDESGMPKERFSAEFPKEGPSILRIQQVVRGDSAAYFCASSLSLGSPAETQYFGPGTRLLVL.

The chain employs TRBV7-9 and TRBJ1-5; TCRdb calls TRBD1, which cannot be checked without DNA. This CDR3 has 16 residues. CDR1 is SEHNR, CDR2 FQNEAQ, per germline (reference sequence). The CDR3 protein is CASSSWLGQGDQPQHF. Full variable domain (outside the CDR3, taken from reference TRBV7-9 and TRBJ1-5): DTGVSQNPRHKITKRGQNVTFRCDPISEHNRLYWYRQTLGQGPEFLTYFQNEAQLEKSRLLSDRFSAERPKGSFSTLEIQRTEQGDSAMYLCASSSWLGQGDQPQHFGDGTRLSIL.

The chain joins TRBV6-2 or TRBV6-3 to TRBJ2-7; the D call from TCRdb, TRBD2, cannot be confirmed without DNA. There are 18 residues in the CDR3. Germline values: CDR1 MNHEY, CDR2 SVGEGT. The CDR3: CASSPPSRSFGDHYEQYF.

The chain carries TRBV6-1 and TRBJ1-6; checking the TCRdb D call of TRBD1 is not possible without DNA. From germline, CDR1 is MNHNS and CDR2 SASEGT. This CDR3 region has 13 residues. The CDR3 here is CASSTGTDSPLHF.

This chain connects TRBV20-1 to TRBJ1-2; the D call from TCRdb, TRBD1, cannot be confirmed without DNA. The CDR3 is 12 residues long. Germline-derived CDR1 and CDR2 are DFQATT and SNEGSKA (reference sequence). The CDR3 loop reads CSAPRVSYGYTF.

The chain employs TRBV7-9 and TRBJ2-1; the TCRdb D gene call, TRBD2, has no DNA to confirm it. Germline V CDR1 and CDR2: SEHNR, FQNEAQ (reference sequence). The CDR3 runs 15 residues. The CDR3: CASSPRLAAYNEQFF.

The CDR3 sequence is CASSRYTGNVNTDTQYF. The rearrangement joins TRBV7-2 to TRBJ2-3; TCRdb proposes TRBD1, but this gene call is untestable without DNA. CDR3 size: 17 residues. Germline V gene sequence: CDR1 SGHTA, CDR2 FQGNSA.

The rearrangement uses TRBV7-6 and TRBJ1-6; checking the TCRdb D call of TRBD1 is not possible without DNA. The CDR3 is 14 amino acids. Per the germline V gene, CDR1 is SGHVS and CDR2 is FNYEAQ. The CDR3 loop reads CASGMGAPNSPLHF.

The chain recombines TRBV4-3 with TRBJ2-1; as DNA is missing, the TRBD1 call by TCRdb cannot be tested. Germline V gene data show CDR1 as LGHNA and CDR2 as YSLEER. The CDR3 sequence is 15 residues long. CDR3: CASSLGREPYNEQFF.

This rearrangement joins TRBV6-6 to TRBJ2-1; absent DNA, TCRdb's TRBD1 call cannot be checked. This CDR3 has 12 amino acids. Germline V gives CDR1 MNHNY, CDR2 SVGAGI (reference sequence). CDR3 region: CASSPTGREQFF.

V usage is TRBV12-3 or TRBV12-4 and J usage is TRBJ2-1; TCRdb designates TRBD2, a call that cannot be tested without DNA. The CDR3 sequence is 18 residues long. The CDR3 spells CASTSGLAGGPSYNEQFF.

V and J are TRBV20-1 and TRBJ2-6; the D gene TCRdb calls, TRBD1, cannot be checked with no DNA. CDR3 length: 13 residues. CDR1 DFQATT and CDR2 SNEGSKA come from the germline V gene (reference sequence). The CDR3 loop reads CSAQGQGANVLTF.

The CDR3 sequence: CSAQRGGLSYEQYF. V gene TRBV20-1 combines with J gene TRBJ2-7; TCRdb's assignment of TRBD2 cannot be checked, as there is no DNA. Germline loops: CDR1 DFQATT, CDR2 SNEGSKA (reference sequence). The CDR3 totals 14 residues.

The rearrangement uses TRBV9 and TRBJ1-1. CDR1 and CDR2 (germline): SGDLS, YYNGEE. This CDR3 region has 15 residues. CDR3: CASSPDGVMNTEAFF. Full variable domain (missing parts from reference TRBV9 and TRBJ1-1): DSGVTQTPKHLITATGQRVTLRCSPRSGDLSVYWYQQSLDQGLQFLIQYYNGEERAKGNILERFSAQQFPDLHSELNLSSLELGDSALYFCASSPDGVMNTEAFFGQGTRLTVV.

V gene TRBV29-1 combines with J gene TRBJ2-7; TCRdb's D call, TRBD1, is unchecked because there is no DNA. The length of the CDR3 is 14 residues. Per the germline V gene, CDR1 is SQVTM and CDR2 is ANQGSEA. This CDR3 is CSVSTGTDSYEQYF.